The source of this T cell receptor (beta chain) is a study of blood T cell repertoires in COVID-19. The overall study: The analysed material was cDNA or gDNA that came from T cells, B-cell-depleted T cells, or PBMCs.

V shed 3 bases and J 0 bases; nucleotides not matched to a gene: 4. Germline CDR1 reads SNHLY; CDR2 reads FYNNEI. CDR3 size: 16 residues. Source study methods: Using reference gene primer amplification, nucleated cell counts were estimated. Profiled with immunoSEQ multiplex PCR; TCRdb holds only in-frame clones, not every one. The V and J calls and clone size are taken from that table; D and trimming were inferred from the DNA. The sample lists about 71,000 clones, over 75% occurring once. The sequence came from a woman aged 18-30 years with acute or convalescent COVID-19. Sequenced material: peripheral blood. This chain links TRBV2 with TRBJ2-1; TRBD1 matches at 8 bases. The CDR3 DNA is TGTGCCAGCAGTGAGAGACAGGGGATCTCCTACAATGAGCAGTTCTTC. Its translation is CASSERQGISYNEQFF.